The 22 T cell receptor beta chains given below trace back to one sample, sequenced in a study of Ad26.COV2.S vaccination and SARS-CoV-2 variants. The treatment here: some 20 received Ad26.COV2.S at low or high dose, single or two shots; roughly five received placebo; per-sample allocation not given. Samples came from day 63 after the first vaccine or placebo injection. Profiling relied on immunoSEQ multiplex PCR, and the TCRdb table lists in-frame clones only, not all of them. The sample includes 300,000 to 400,000 clones, about 85% of them seen just once. Sequenced here: peripheral blood, sampled in a trial of Ad26.COV2.S vaccine versus placebo. These receptors were obtained from a person between 18 and 65 years old who received the Ad26.COV2.S COVID-19 vaccine or a placebo.

This chain joins TRBV21-1 and TRBJ1-5; the table names TRBD1, a call not compared with the DNA. TRBV21-1 is an annotated pseudogene. The CDR3 contains 16 residues. CDR3 DNA sequence: TGTGCCAGCACGGAGATCAAGGGGGCACTGGATCAGCCCCAGCATTTT. Translated, it gives CASTEIKGALDQPQHF.

This sequence joins TRBV7-2 and TRBJ2-2; D remains unclear. Trimming removed 4 bases from V and 3 bases from J, with 21 bases in between. Germline CDR1 SGHTA, CDR2 FQGNSA. The CDR3 is 18 amino acids. The chain's CDR3 is CASSSTRWEIDHTGELFF. Written as DNA, the CDR3 is TGTGCCAGCAGCTCGACCCGCTGGGAAATAGACCACACCGGGGAGCTGTTTTTT.

The chain joins TRBV14 to TRBJ2-1; TRBD2 aligns across 10 bases. The CDR3 is 15 amino acids. CDR1 and CDR2 (germline): SGHDN, FVKESK. Unmatched junction bases numbered 4, after V lost 4 bases and J lost 4 bases. CDR3 in DNA: TGTGCCAGCAGCCTCGAGCGGGGGGGGTACAATGAGCAGTTCTTC. Its translation: CASSLERGGYNEQFF.

This chain uses TRBV18 with TRBJ2-7; 10 nucleotides match TRBD1. The V gene's germline CDR1 is KGHSH and CDR2 LQKENI. The CDR3 sequence is 17 residues long. V lost 2 bases and J lost 0; bases outside the gene matches: 7. The CDR3 spells CASSPRTGQGNSYEQYF. CDR3 DNA: TGTGCCAGCTCACCAAGAACGGGACAGGGGAACTCCTACGAGCAGTACTTC.

This chain joins TRBV25-1 and TRBJ2-1; the D gene could be TRBD1 or TRBD2 (5 bases each). CDR1 and CDR2 from the germline V gene are MGHDK and SYGVNS. Trimming took 0 bases from V and 0 from J, leaving 6 bases between them. The CDR3 is 15 residues long. The CDR3 DNA sequence: TGTGCCAGCAGTGAATATGGGGGCTCCTACAATGAGCAGTTCTTC. It codes for CASSEYGGSYNEQFF.

V and J are TRBV5-6 and TRBJ1-2; TRBD1 might be the D (5 bases). Per germline, CDR1 SGHDT and CDR2 YYEEEE. CDR3 size: 16 residues. The ends were cut back, 4 bases at V and 7 bases at J, with 23 bases in the middle. The CDR3 DNA reads TGTGCCAGCAGCCCCCGCCGGGACCCACGGATCGGTGGCTACACCTTC. This sequence encodes CASSPRRDPRIGGYTF.

This chain joins TRBV7-2 and TRBJ2-7; 9 positions match TRBD1. This CDR3 contains 15 residues. V was pared by 0 bases and J by 3 bases, with 3 bases of the junction left unmatched. Looked up from germline, CDR1 is SGHTA and CDR2 is FQGNSA. This chain's CDR3 is CASSLAPGQGYEQYF. CDR3 bases: TGTGCCAGCAGCTTAGCGCCGGGACAGGGCTACGAGCAGTACTTC.

This clone has only one observation. The genes are TRBV7-9 and TRBJ2-3, with 11 bases lining up with TRBD1. The CDR3 is made up of 16 amino acids. The ends lost 2 bases at V and 3 bases at J; junction bases unmatched: 4. In germline, CDR1 is SEHNR, CDR2 FQNEAQ (reference sequence). The CDR3 coding sequence is TGTGCCAGCAGCTTATTTGGGACAGGGGGGACAGATACGCAGTATTTT. Translation gives CASSLFGTGGTDTQYF.

The CDR3: CASSLRQPGETQYF. In DNA form, the CDR3 reads TGTGCCAGCAGCTTGCGCCAACCTGGTGAGACCCAGTACTTC. The chain couples TRBV5-4 to TRBJ2-5; D remains unclear. The CDR3 has 14 residues. Germline lookup yields CDR1 SGHNT and CDR2 YYREEE (reference sequence). V was cut by 1 base and J by 5 bases, with 12 bases left in between.

This clone was seen ten or more times. This rearrangement joins TRBV3-1 (or the pseudogene TRBV3-2) to TRBJ1-2; 7 bases line up with TRBD1. The germline V gene encodes CDR1 LGHDT and CDR2 YNNKEL (reference sequence). V dropped 3 bases and J dropped 5; count of bases not matched to a gene: 12. The CDR3 runs 16 residues. CDR3 region: CASSQFAGGSLYGYTF. CDR3 in DNA: TGTGCCAGCAGCCAGTTCGCAGGGGGTTCATTATATGGCTACACCTTC.

The CDR3 sequence: CATTIDRDQPQHF. The CDR3 DNA follows: TGTGCCACCACGATCGACAGGGACCAGCCCCAGCATTTT. The chain couples TRBV10-3 to TRBJ1-5, with 7 bases fitting TRBD1. The CDR3 runs to 13 residues. CDR1 is ENHRY, CDR2 SYGVKD, per germline. Losses at the gene ends were 10 bases for V and 7 bases for J; bases not matched to a gene: 10.

The rearrangement joins TRBV14 to TRBJ2-5; D is possibly TRBD1 (5 bases). The CDR3 is 14 residues long. V was clipped by 2 bases and J by 2 bases, with 9 bases between them. Per germline, CDR1 SGHDN and CDR2 FVKESK. DNA for the CDR3: TGTGCCAGCAGCCAACAGGGTGGGCAAGAGACCCAGTACTTC. Its translation: CASSQQGGQETQYF.

V is TRBV11-2 and J is TRBJ2-1; D is perhaps TRBD1 or TRBD2 (6 bases each). This CDR3 is 15 amino acids long. Germline CDR1 is SGHAT and CDR2 is FQNNGV. V lost 5 bases and J 7 bases, leaving 18 bases between the germline ends. The CDR3 sequence is CASSVGGMGRNEQFF. The CDR3 nucleotides are TGTGCCAGCAGCGTAGGGGGTATGGGGAGGAATGAGCAGTTCTTC.

The rearrangement joins TRBV6-5 to TRBJ2-2; possible D gene TRBD1, 6 bases. Trimming pared 2 bases from V and 3 bases from J, leaving 13 bases between. The CDR3 covers 16 residues. The germline gives CDR1 MNHEY, CDR2 SVGAGI. CDR3 residues: CASSYRTVGYTGELFF. The CDR3 DNA sequence: TGTGCCAGCAGTTACCGGACAGTCGGATACACCGGGGAGCTGTTTTTT.

The rearrangement joins TRBV28 to TRBJ1-1; possible D gene TRBD1, 5 bases. Trimming cost V 5 bases and J 3 bases, with 13 bases left between them. The CDR3 contains 14 residues. Germline V gives CDR1 MDHEN, CDR2 SYDVKM. In DNA form, the CDR3 reads TGTGCCAGCAGTGGTCATGGAGGGGACACTGAAGCTTTCTTT. It specifies CASSGHGGDTEAFF.

The chain combines TRBV5-1 with TRBJ2-7; 8 nucleotides align to TRBD1. J lost 5 bases, V lost 2 bases, and 6 bases had no gene match. CDR3 size: 14 residues. Germline V CDR1 and CDR2: SGHRS, YFSETQ. The CDR3 protein is CASSLRQGLNEQYF. CDR3 nucleotide sequence: TGCGCCAGCAGCTTACGACAGGGGCTCAACGAGCAGTACTTC.

The chain is built from TRBV4-3 and TRBJ1-2; perhaps TRBD1 as D (5 bases). CDR1 is LGHNA, CDR2 YSLEER, per germline. The CDR3 consists of 20 residues. V was cut by 1 base and J by 4 bases, with 28 bases left in between. CDR3 protein: CASSQGPRRDPGAIIYGYTF. For the CDR3, the DNA is TGCGCCAGCAGCCAAGGGCCACGGCGGGACCCTGGCGCAATTATCTATGGCTACACCTTC.

The chain is built from TRBV9 and TRBJ2-2; 12 bases fit TRBD1. The length of the CDR3 is 19 residues. CDR1 is SGDLS and CDR2 is YYNGEE in the germline V gene. The J segment lost 5 bases and the V segment lost 3 bases, leaving 14 bases of the junction unmatched. DNA for the CDR3: TGTGCCAGCAGCGCCCCACCGGGACAGGGGGCGGAGAAGACCGGGGAGCTGTTTTTT. This codes for CASSAPPGQGAEKTGELFF.

The chain has TRBV14 and TRBJ2-5; TRBD2 matches at 7 bases. Germline lookup yields CDR1 SGHDN and CDR2 FVKESK. V was pared by 5 bases and J by 1 base, with 7 bases of the junction left unmatched. This CDR3 spans 15 amino acids. The CDR3 coding sequence is TGTGCCAGCAGCATTAACTGGGGGGGCCAAGAGACCCAGTACTTC. Translated, it gives CASSINWGGQETQYF.

The chain joins TRBV10-1 to TRBJ1-5, with 7 bases fitting TRBD1. There are 16 residues in the CDR3. The V segment lost 7 bases and the J segment 5 bases; nucleotides outside the gene matches: 14. Looked up from germline, CDR1 is WNHNN and CDR2 is SYGVQD (reference sequence). CDR3 in DNA: TGCGCCAGCACTCTCCGGACAGGCCTAGTTTATCAGCCCCAGCATTTT. The encoded protein is CASTLRTGLVYQPQHF.

The rearrangement uses TRBV27 and TRBJ2-7; 11 bases match TRBD2. Germline V gives CDR1 MNHEY, CDR2 SMNVEV (reference sequence). The V gene end was trimmed by 7 bases and the J gene end by 7 bases; junction bases not matched to a gene: 9. This CDR3 has 14 amino acids. The CDR3 region is CASTSGLAVGEQYF. The CDR3 region has the DNA TGTGCCAGCACTTCGGGACTAGCGGTGGGTGAGCAGTACTTC.

This chain joins TRBV7-2 and TRBJ2-7; D is unresolved. The CDR3 covers 13 residues. Deletions cut 2 bases from V and 4 bases from J, with 9 bases between. CDR1 is SGHTA, CDR2 FQGNSA, per germline. The CDR3 DNA sequence: TGTGCCAGCAGCTTATTTGGTGGGTACGAGCAGTACTTC. Its protein is CASSLFGGYEQYF.